This is a list of T cell receptor beta chains from one sample in a study of control samples from healthy donors and cancer patients. The assay was immunoSEQ multiplex PCR, and TCRdb's table has in-frame clones only and misses some. Seen here are about 99,000 clones, around 89% observed once, and the top ten hold approximately 19%. The specimen was PBMCs. The receptors here all came from a man aged 55 to 69 with lung cancer. Both conserved end residues are part of each CDR3. A D gene is named only where the DNA matches it firmly. Part of the rows lack a size; the others show once, few, many or a class for expanded clones.

j_gene: TRBJ2-3
abundance: -
v_gene: TRBV7-2
d_gene: -
CDR3nt: TGTGCCAGCAGCTTTAGGGGGGGACCGGGGGATACGCAGTATTTT
CDR3aa: CASSFRGGPGDTQYF

j_gene: TRBJ1-1
abundance: -
v_gene: TRBV11-2
d_gene: -
CDR3nt: TGTGCCAGCAGTTACACCACAGGGACTGAAGCTTTCTTT
CDR3aa: CASSYTTGTEAFF

j_gene: TRBJ2-2
abundance: -
v_gene: TRBV6-6
d_gene: TRBD1
CDR3nt: TGTGCCAGCAGTCAATATCACGGACAGGGAGGATCCGGGGAGCTGTTTTTT
CDR3aa: CASSQYHGQGGSGELFF

j_gene: TRBJ1-2
abundance: -
v_gene: TRBV7-9
d_gene: TRBD1
CDR3nt: TGTGCCAGCAGCTCCCCGGGACAGGGATATGGCTACACCTTC
CDR3aa: CASSSPGQGYGYTF

j_gene: TRBJ1-1
abundance: -
v_gene: TRBV15
d_gene: -
CDR3nt: TGTGCCACCAGCAGAGATCTGCCGAACACTGAAGCTTTCTTT
CDR3aa: CATSRDLPNTEAFF

j_gene: TRBJ1-1
abundance: -
v_gene: TRBV7-9
d_gene: TRBD1
CDR3nt: TGTGCCAGCAGCCCCCAGGGACAGCACATGAACACTGAAGCTTTCTTT
CDR3aa: CASSPQGQHMNTEAFF

j_gene: TRBJ1-2
abundance: -
v_gene: TRBV5-4
d_gene: -
CDR3nt: TGTGCCAGCAGCTTGGGGTCTCTAGGTGAGGGCTACACCTTC
CDR3aa: CASSLGSLGEGYTF

j_gene: TRBJ2-5
abundance: -
v_gene: TRBV25-1
d_gene: -
CDR3nt: TGTGCCAGCAGTGAATATGTACTAGTGGGGAGAGAGACCCAGTACTTC
CDR3aa: CASSEYVLVGRETQYF

j_gene: TRBJ2-1
abundance: once
v_gene: TRBV7-3
d_gene: -
CDR3nt: TGTGCCAGCAGCACCCTGGTAGGGAATGAGCAGTTCTTC
CDR3aa: CASSTLVGNEQFF

j_gene: TRBJ1-3
abundance: -
v_gene: TRBV14
d_gene: -
CDR3nt: TGTGCCAGCAGCCAAGTTCCTGGAAACACCATATATTTT
CDR3aa: CASSQVPGNTIYF

j_gene: TRBJ2-2
abundance: -
v_gene: TRBV24-1
d_gene: TRBD1
CDR3nt: TGTGCCACCGCAGGGGGTCCCGGGGAGCTGTTTTTT
CDR3aa: CATAGGPGELFF

j_gene: TRBJ2-2
abundance: -
v_gene: TRBV18
d_gene: TRBD2
CDR3nt: TGTGCCAGCTCACCGGGACTAGCGGGGGCCGGGGAGCTGTTTTTT
CDR3aa: CASSPGLAGAGELFF

j_gene: TRBJ2-1
abundance: -
v_gene: TRBV11-3
d_gene: -
CDR3nt: TGTGCCAGCAGCTTGGGTGCTAGCTCCTACAATGAGCAGTTCTTC
CDR3aa: CASSLGASSYNEQFF

j_gene: TRBJ2-2
abundance: -
v_gene: TRBV24-1
d_gene: -
CDR3nt: TGTGCCACCGAGGACAGGAACACCGGGGAGCTGTTTTTT
CDR3aa: CATEDRNTGELFF

j_gene: TRBJ1-1
abundance: -
v_gene: TRBV19
d_gene: -
CDR3nt: TGTGCCAGTAGTAGGGATAAGAACACTGAAGCTTTCTTT
CDR3aa: CASSRDKNTEAFF

j_gene: TRBJ2-7
abundance: -
v_gene: TRBV6-5
d_gene: -
CDR3nt: TGTGCCAGCAGTTACTCAATTGGGCAGCGGTCCTACGAGCAGTACTTC
CDR3aa: CASSYSIGQRSYEQYF

j_gene: TRBJ1-5
abundance: -
v_gene: TRBV6-5
d_gene: -
CDR3nt: TGTGCCAGCAGTCTAGGGACGGCCGGCAATCAGCCCCAGCATTTT
CDR3aa: CASSLGTAGNQPQHF

j_gene: TRBJ2-5
abundance: -
v_gene: TRBV10-3
d_gene: -
CDR3nt: TGTGCCATCACCACGGGACTTAGGGAGACCCAGTACTTC
CDR3aa: CAITTGLRETQYF

j_gene: TRBJ2-1
abundance: once
v_gene: TRBV24-1
d_gene: -
CDR3nt: TGTGCCACCAGTGACCCTAAGCGGAATCTCAATGAGCAGTTCTTC
CDR3aa: CATSDPKRNLNEQFF

j_gene: TRBJ1-3
abundance: -
v_gene: TRBV4-2
d_gene: -
CDR3nt: TGTGCCAGCAGCCAAGGCGAAGGAAACACCATATATTTT
CDR3aa: CASSQGEGNTIYF

j_gene: TRBJ2-3
abundance: -
v_gene: TRBV9
d_gene: TRBD2
CDR3nt: TGTGCCAGCAGCCCTCGGGCTAGCGGGGACACAGATACGCAGTATTTT
CDR3aa: CASSPRASGDTDTQYF

j_gene: TRBJ1-4
abundance: -
v_gene: TRBV29-1
d_gene: TRBD1
CDR3nt: TGCAGCGTTGGGGGACAGGGGAATGAAAAACTGTTTTTT
CDR3aa: CSVGGQGNEKLFF

j_gene: TRBJ1-6
abundance: -
v_gene: TRBV2
d_gene: -
CDR3nt: TGTGCCAGCAGTGAAGCGCCCAGGGCCAGATCCCTCCACTTT
CDR3aa: CASSEAPRARSLHF